The next 4 T cell receptor beta chains were all read from a single sample in a study of blood T cell repertoires in COVID-19 (dated by TCRdb to 2018 to 2021). Receptors were amplified or captured by the immunoSEQ multiplex PCR assay. This immuneACCESS table, as held by TCRdb, lists in-frame sequences with V and J called but not all clones. Of the missing ones, under half trace to an unresolved V gene in checked studies; the others have no known cause. This sample comprises about 300,000 clones, 85% to 90% of them detected only once. Roughly 6.3% of the sample rests with the top ten. Material: peripheral blood. These receptors all come from a woman aged 45-65 years with COVID-19, enrolled during active disease.

This sequence joins TRBV3-1 (or the pseudogene TRBV3-2) and TRBJ2-6; no clear D. Germline values: CDR1 LGHDT, CDR2 YNNKEL (reference sequence). The V end lost 4 bases, the J end lost 4 bases, and 5 bases lay between the germline ends. This CDR3 is 13 amino acids long. The CDR3 nucleotides read TGTGCCAGCAGCCCCTTAGGGGCCAACGTCCTGACTTTC. It specifies CASSPLGANVLTF.

The genes are TRBV11-2 and TRBJ2-1, with 11 bases fitting TRBD2. V lost 2 bases to trimming and J lost 2 bases; unmatched junction nucleotides: 5. The germline gives CDR1 SGHAT, CDR2 FQNNGV. The CDR3 runs 17 residues. The CDR3 sequence: CASSLQRGLAAYNEQFF. The CDR3 nucleotides are TGTGCCAGCAGCTTACAGAGGGGACTAGCGGCCTACAATGAGCAGTTCTTC.

This chain joins TRBV6-4 and TRBJ2-7; 10 bases are shared with TRBD2. The V gene end was trimmed by 0 bases and the J gene end by 3 bases; junction bases not matched to a gene: 8. In germline, CDR1 is MRHNA, CDR2 SNTAGT. CDR3 length equals 17 residues. The CDR3 DNA reads as TGTGCCAGCAGTGACTCGAGGGTGGAGCGGGAGGGCTACGAGCAGTACTTC. As protein: CASSDSRVEREGYEQYF.

A single count supports this clone. V and J are TRBV18 and TRBJ2-1, with D possibly TRBD2 on 5 matching bases. CDR3 length: 15 residues. V shed 6 bases and J shed 0 bases, with 12 bases lying between them. Germline values: CDR1 KGHSH, CDR2 LQKENI. CDR3 bases: TGTGCCAGCTCTCTCCCCGGGAACTCCTACAATGAGCAGTTCTTC. This gives the protein CASSLPGNSYNEQFF.